Sequencing of this T cell receptor beta chain was carried out in a study of blood T cell repertoires in COVID-19. About the study: Sites in the United States, Italy and Spain provided acute and convalescent COVID-19 samples.

This clone appeared a single time. V was clipped by 6 bases and J by 5 bases; unmatched bases: 11. Germline loops: CDR1 MDHEN, CDR2 SYDVKM. The CDR3 is made up of 15 amino acids. Sequenced by immunoSEQ multiplex PCR; TCRdb stores in-frame clones only, minus some. The table has roughly 21,000 clones, roughly 90% seen once. Sequenced material: peripheral blood. The sequence derives from an elderly woman with active or convalescent COVID-19. The chain couples TRBV28 to TRBJ1-2, with 8 bases matching TRBD1. In DNA, the CDR3 is TGTGCCAGCAGACATGACCTCAGGGGGCAGTATGGCTACACCTTC. This codes for CASRHDLRGQYGYTF.